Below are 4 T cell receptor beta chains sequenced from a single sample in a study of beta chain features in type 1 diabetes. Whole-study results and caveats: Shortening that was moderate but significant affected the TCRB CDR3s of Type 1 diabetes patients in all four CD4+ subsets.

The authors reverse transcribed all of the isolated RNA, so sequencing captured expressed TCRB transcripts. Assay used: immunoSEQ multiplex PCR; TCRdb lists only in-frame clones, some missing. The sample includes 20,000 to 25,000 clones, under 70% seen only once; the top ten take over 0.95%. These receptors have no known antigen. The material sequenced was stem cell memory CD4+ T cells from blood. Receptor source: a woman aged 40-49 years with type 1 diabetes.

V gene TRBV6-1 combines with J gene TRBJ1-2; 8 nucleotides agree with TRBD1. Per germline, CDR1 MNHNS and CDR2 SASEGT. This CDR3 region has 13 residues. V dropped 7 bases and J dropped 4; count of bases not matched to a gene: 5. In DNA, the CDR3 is TGTGCCAGCACCCTGACAGGGGCCTATGGCTACACCTTC. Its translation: CASTLTGAYGYTF.

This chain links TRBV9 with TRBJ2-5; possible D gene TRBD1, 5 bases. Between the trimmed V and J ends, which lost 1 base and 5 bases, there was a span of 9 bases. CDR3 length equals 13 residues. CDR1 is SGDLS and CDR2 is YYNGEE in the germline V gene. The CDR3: CASSVMGQETQYF. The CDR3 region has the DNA TGTGCCAGCAGCGTAATGGGGCAGGAGACCCAGTACTTC.

CDR3 sequence (DNA): TGCGCCAGCAGCATGAACAGGGATTCACCCCTCCACTTT. Translating gives CASSMNRDSPLHF. The chain uses TRBV5-1 and TRBJ1-6, with D perhaps matching TRBD1 (6 bases). Germline V gene lookup returns CDR1 SGHRS and CDR2 YFSETQ. The CDR3 has 13 amino acids. The V and J ends lost 4 bases and 8 bases respectively, with 10 bases between them.

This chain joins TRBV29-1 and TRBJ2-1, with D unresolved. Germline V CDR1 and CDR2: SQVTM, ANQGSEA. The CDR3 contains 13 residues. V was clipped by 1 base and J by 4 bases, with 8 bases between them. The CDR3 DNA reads TGCAGCGTTGAAGTTTCCAGTTACAATGAGCAGTTCTTC. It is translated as CSVEVSSYNEQFF.